These T cell receptor beta chains were read from a single sample in a study of CD8+ T cells in alopecia areata. Produced via immunoSEQ multiplex PCR; TCRdb's table is partial and in-frame only. This table holds 100,000 to 150,000 clones, 49% found once. Sequenced here: CD8+ T cells sorted from blood, sampled at week 0. These receptors originate from a human donor with alopecia areata. Both conserved end residues are part of each CDR3. D genes are given only for firm matches. A clone size is listed for some rows: how often the clone was seen (once, few, many), or a class if it is expanded.

clone size: .
V gene: TRBV7-9
J gene: TRBJ1-2
D gene: .
CDR3 protein: CASSLVGGVMNGYTF
CDR3 DNA: TGTGCCAGCAGCTTAGTAGGGGGGGTCATGAATGGCTACACCTTC

clone size: .
V gene: TRBV30
J gene: TRBJ2-2
D gene: .
CDR3 protein: CAWSADNTGELFF
CDR3 DNA: TGTGCCTGGAGCGCCGACAACACCGGGGAGCTGTTTTTT

clone size: .
V gene: TRBV4-2
J gene: TRBJ2-7
D gene: TRBD2
CDR3 protein: CASSHLGGTYEQYF
CDR3 DNA: TGTGCCAGCAGCCATCTCGGGGGGACCTACGAGCAGTACTTC

clone size: few
V gene: TRBV27
J gene: TRBJ1-2
D gene: .
CDR3 protein: CASSLIGVGSDGYTF
CDR3 DNA: TGTGCCAGCAGTTTAATAGGGGTTGGTTCGGATGGCTACACCTTC

clone size: .
V gene: TRBV2
J gene: TRBJ2-7
D gene: TRBD2
CDR3 protein: CASSPPGGADEQYF
CDR3 DNA: TGTGCCAGCAGTCCCCCCGGGGGGGCCGACGAGCAGTACTTC

clone size: .
V gene: TRBV12-5
J gene: TRBJ1-5
D gene: .
CDR3 protein: CASGLYDQPQHF
CDR3 DNA: TGTGCTAGTGGTTTGTACGATCAGCCCCAGCATTTT

clone size: few
V gene: TRBV7-9
J gene: TRBJ2-5
D gene: TRBD1
CDR3 protein: CASSLRGRKETQYF
CDR3 DNA: TGTGCCAGCAGCTTGAGGGGGCGAAAAGAGACCCAGTACTTC

clone size: .
V gene: TRBV13
J gene: TRBJ2-7
D gene: TRBD1
CDR3 protein: CASSSRGTFEQYF
CDR3 DNA: TGTGCCAGCAGCTCCAGGGGGACCTTCGAGCAGTACTTC

clone size: .
V gene: TRBV9
J gene: TRBJ1-2
D gene: .
CDR3 protein: CASSAAGTTNYGYTF
CDR3 DNA: TGTGCCAGCAGCGCAGCCGGGACTACTAACTATGGCTACACCTTC

clone size: .
V gene: TRBV30
J gene: TRBJ1-4
D gene: .
CDR3 protein: CAWSQTAPNEKLFF
CDR3 DNA: TGTGCCTGGAGCCAGACAGCGCCTAATGAAAAACTGTTTTTT

clone size: .
V gene: TRBV7-3
J gene: TRBJ2-7
D gene: TRBD1
CDR3 protein: CASSPGTGGSYEQYF
CDR3 DNA: TGTGCCAGCAGCCCCGGGACAGGGGGCAGTTACGAGCAGTACTTC

clone size: .
V gene: TRBV4-1
J gene: TRBJ1-6
D gene: TRBD1
CDR3 protein: CTSSQAGGSYNSPLHF
CDR3 DNA: TGCACCAGCAGCCAAGCAGGGGGTTCCTATAATTCACCCCTCCACTTT

clone size: .
V gene: TRBV5-1
J gene: TRBJ2-7
D gene: TRBD1
CDR3 protein: CASSGYGTGYEQYF
CDR3 DNA: TGCGCCAGCAGCGGATACGGGACAGGCTACGAGCAGTACTTC

clone size: many
V gene: TRBV10-3
J gene: TRBJ1-2
D gene: TRBD1
CDR3 protein: CAISEGDREHTF
CDR3 DNA: TGTGCCATCAGTGAAGGGGACAGGGAACACACCTTC

clone size: .
V gene: TRBV7-9
J gene: TRBJ1-6
D gene: .
CDR3 protein: CASSFPSRANSPLHF
CDR3 DNA: TGTGCCAGCAGCTTCCCATCGAGGGCTAATTCACCCCTCCACTTT

clone size: few
V gene: TRBV15
J gene: TRBJ2-5
D gene: .
CDR3 protein: CATSEGGEETQYF
CDR3 DNA: TGTGCCACCAGTGAAGGGGGGGAAGAGACCCAGTACTTC

clone size: few
V gene: TRBV23-1
J gene: TRBJ2-6
D gene: .
CDR3 protein: CATSGRLNSGANVLTF
CDR3 DNA: TGCGCCACCTCGGGACGCCTGAACTCTGGGGCCAACGTCCTGACTTTC

clone size: .
V gene: TRBV2
J gene: TRBJ2-6
D gene: .
CDR3 protein: CASTPRAGWSSGANVLTF
CDR3 DNA: TGTGCCAGCACTCCCCGAGCGGGCTGGAGCTCTGGGGCCAACGTCCTGACTTTC

clone size: .
V gene: TRBV4-2
J gene: TRBJ1-1
D gene: .
CDR3 protein: CASSQAGGGPEAFF
CDR3 DNA: TGTGCCAGCAGCCAAGCAGGAGGGGGGCCTGAAGCTTTCTTT

clone size: few
V gene: TRBV29-1
J gene: TRBJ2-7
D gene: .
CDR3 protein: CSVEDPAGLPYEQYF
CDR3 DNA: TGCAGCGTTGAAGATCCGGCAGGGCTCCCCTACGAGCAGTACTTC

clone size: .
V gene: TRBV27
J gene: TRBJ2-1
D gene: .
CDR3 protein: CASSLNLVNEQFF
CDR3 DNA: TGTGCCAGCAGTTTAAATCTAGTCAATGAGCAGTTCTTC

clone size: .
V gene: TRBV5-6
J gene: TRBJ1-2
D gene: .
CDR3 protein: CASSSSLEGGYTF
CDR3 DNA: TGTGCCAGCAGCTCCTCCCTTGAGGGAGGCTACACCTTC

clone size: .
V gene: TRBV29-1
J gene: TRBJ2-7
D gene: .
CDR3 protein: CSVVGGGNYEQYF
CDR3 DNA: TGCAGCGTTGTGGGAGGGGGCAACTACGAGCAGTACTTC

clone size: .
V gene: TRBV12-5
J gene: TRBJ2-7
D gene: TRBD2
CDR3 protein: CASGAGGSPPEQYF
CDR3 DNA: TGTGCTAGTGGTGCCGGGGGGTCTCCTCCCGAGCAGTACTTC